One T cell receptor (beta chain) is described in this entry. Its matching antigen is unknown. The sample belongs to a study of T cells in Graves' hyperthyroidism and ophthalmopathy. Study-wide results and limits: The blood repertoire included most of the expanded thyroid clonotypes above 0.001.

Disease lasting under 3 months, a NOSPECS grade of at least 4, and a Clinical Activity Score of at least 3 were features of the ophthalmopathy patients. Fresh peripheral blood, approximately 10 ml, yielded the PBMCs. Using RNA transcripts as the source, TCR beta CDR3 regions were amplified. The primer set for the first-round RT-PCR of the TCR CDR3 was HTBI. TCRdb itself ran the multiplex PCR reads through MiXCR, one entry per CDR3 protein. The sample has more than 300,000 distinct CDR3 sequences; roughly 18% are singletons. The germline V and J ends were trimmed by 9 bases and 6 bases, with 20 bases remaining between them. CDR1 and CDR2 from the germline V gene are WNHNN and SYGVQD (reference sequence). The CDR3 is 14 residues long.

The receptor comes from a man aged 18-30 years with Graves' ophthalmopathy. The gene calls are TRBV10-1 and TRBJ1-1; possible D gene TRBD1, 6 bases. Sequenced input: blood. DNA of the CDR3: TGCGCCAGTCTTGAGGGGGGGGCCTTCGCTGAAGCTTTCTTT. Residues: CASLEGGAFAEAFF.